This TCR beta chain originates from a study of tumor T cells in aggressive B-cell lymphoma (dated by TCRdb to the late 2010s). To note about this clone: Its antigen has not been determined. Base qualities are missing; no much larger clone stands one base away.

Library preparation used the immunoSEQ multiplex PCR assay. Not all clones reach the TCRdb copy of this immuneACCESS table, which keeps in-frame sequences only. Checked studies attribute under half of the gap to unresolved V genes and leave the rest unexplained. This sample is represented by some 10,000 clones; about 90% of them were singletons. The ten most abundant clones make up approximately 3% of the sample. V sheds 1 base and J sheds 4 bases, leaving 10 bases between their ends. The CDR3 covers 14 residues, taking in both the cysteine and the phenylalanine. Only the CDR3 DNA stays, 42 bases, in frame from base 1. Via the germline V gene (reference sequence), CDR1 is MNHEY and CDR2 SMNVEV.

Recombination connected TRBV27 to TRBJ1-2; no confident D gene assignment can be made. This clonotype was obtained from an adult with diffuse large B cell lymphoma. The source material was tumor tissue. This receptor carries the CDR3 CASSLFREGYGYTF. The DNA reads TGTGCCAGCAGTTTATTCCGGGAGGGCTATGGCTACACCTTC.